This is a list of T cell receptor beta chains from one sample in a study of radiotherapy plus CTLA-4 blockade in lung cancer. The assay was immunoSEQ multiplex PCR, and TCRdb's table has in-frame clones only and misses some. Among fewer than 40,000 clones listed, around 79% were seen once. The source material was peripheral blood, sampled from a patient treated with radiotherapy plus ipilimumab. All receptors come from a human donor with non-small cell lung cancer who had stable disease on radiotherapy plus ipilimumab. Both conserved end residues are part of each CDR3. The order of the fields is CDR3 DNA, CDR3 protein, D gene, clone size, J gene, V gene. D genes are given only for firm matches. Clone size is shown for a subset of rows, as once, few, many or a class of expanded clone.

cdr3_nt: TGTGCCTGGACCTTGGACAGCAATCAGCCCCAGCATTTT
cdr3_aa: CAWTLDSNQPQHF
d_call: NA
clone_size: NA
j_call: TRBJ1-5
v_call: TRBV30

cdr3_nt: TGTGCCACCAGCAGAGATAGAATAAACACTGAAGCTTTCTTT
cdr3_aa: CATSRDRINTEAFF
d_call: NA
clone_size: NA
j_call: TRBJ1-1
v_call: TRBV15

cdr3_nt: TGCGCCAGCAGCTTGGCGGGGACCTACAATGAGCAGTTCTTC
cdr3_aa: CASSLAGTYNEQFF
d_call: NA
clone_size: NA
j_call: TRBJ2-1
v_call: TRBV5-1

cdr3_nt: TGTGCCAGCAGCCCAACCCACCTCCAAGAGACCCAGTACTTC
cdr3_aa: CASSPTHLQETQYF
d_call: NA
clone_size: NA
j_call: TRBJ2-5
v_call: TRBV14

cdr3_nt: TGTGCCAGCAGCTTCCAGCCTCGACAGACTAGCACAGATACGCAGTATTTT
cdr3_aa: CASSFQPRQTSTDTQYF
d_call: NA
clone_size: NA
j_call: TRBJ2-3
v_call: TRBV7-8

cdr3_nt: TGTGCCAGTAGACAGGGCGGCGTTGAAAAACTGTTTTTT
cdr3_aa: CASRQGGVEKLFF
d_call: NA
clone_size: NA
j_call: TRBJ1-4
v_call: TRBV19

cdr3_nt: TGTGCCAGCAGACTAGATCTAGCTCACCATTCCGACAATGAGCAGTTCTTC
cdr3_aa: CASRLDLAHHSDNEQFF
d_call: NA
clone_size: NA
j_call: TRBJ2-1
v_call: TRBV21-1

cdr3_nt: TGTGCCAGTAGTACCTCCGGACTAGCGGGGGGGACAGATACGCAGTATTTT
cdr3_aa: CASSTSGLAGGTDTQYF
d_call: TRBD2
clone_size: few
j_call: TRBJ2-3
v_call: TRBV19

cdr3_nt: TGCGCCAGCAGCCAAGCGATACTAACCGGGACAGGAAACAATGAGCAGTTCTTC
cdr3_aa: CASSQAILTGTGNNEQFF
d_call: TRBD1
clone_size: once
j_call: TRBJ2-1
v_call: TRBV4-1

cdr3_nt: TGTGCCACCAGCAGAGATCGGGACAGGGCTTATGGCTACACCTTC
cdr3_aa: CATSRDRDRAYGYTF
d_call: TRBD1
clone_size: once
j_call: TRBJ1-2
v_call: TRBV15

cdr3_nt: TGTGCCAGCAGTTACTCTTACCGGGACGATAATTCACCCCTCCACTTT
cdr3_aa: CASSYSYRDDNSPLHF
d_call: NA
clone_size: NA
j_call: TRBJ1-6
v_call: TRBV6-5

cdr3_nt: TGTGCCAGCTCACCCGCACGGAGGCAGGATAGCAATCAGCCCCAGCATTTT
cdr3_aa: CASSPARRQDSNQPQHF
d_call: NA
clone_size: NA
j_call: TRBJ1-5
v_call: TRBV18

cdr3_nt: TGCGCCAGCAGCTTGGATCCAGGGAACACTGAAGCTTTCTTT
cdr3_aa: CASSLDPGNTEAFF
d_call: NA
clone_size: NA
j_call: TRBJ1-1
v_call: TRBV5-1

cdr3_nt: TGTGCCAGTAGTATGACCGGGACAGGAGGGACCCAGTACTTC
cdr3_aa: CASSMTGTGGTQYF
d_call: TRBD1
clone_size: NA
j_call: TRBJ2-5
v_call: TRBV19

cdr3_nt: TGTGCCAGCAGCGTAGCTGGGCGACGGGGGATCAATGAGCAGTTCTTC
cdr3_aa: CASSVAGRRGINEQFF
d_call: NA
clone_size: once
j_call: TRBJ2-1
v_call: TRBV9

cdr3_nt: TGTGCCAGTAGTCCACAGACTTATAGCAATCAGCCCCAGCATTTT
cdr3_aa: CASSPQTYSNQPQHF
d_call: NA
clone_size: NA
j_call: TRBJ1-5
v_call: TRBV19

cdr3_nt: TGTGCCACTAGGCAGGGGAACACTGAAGCTTTCTTT
cdr3_aa: CATRQGNTEAFF
d_call: NA
clone_size: NA
j_call: TRBJ1-1
v_call: TRBV28